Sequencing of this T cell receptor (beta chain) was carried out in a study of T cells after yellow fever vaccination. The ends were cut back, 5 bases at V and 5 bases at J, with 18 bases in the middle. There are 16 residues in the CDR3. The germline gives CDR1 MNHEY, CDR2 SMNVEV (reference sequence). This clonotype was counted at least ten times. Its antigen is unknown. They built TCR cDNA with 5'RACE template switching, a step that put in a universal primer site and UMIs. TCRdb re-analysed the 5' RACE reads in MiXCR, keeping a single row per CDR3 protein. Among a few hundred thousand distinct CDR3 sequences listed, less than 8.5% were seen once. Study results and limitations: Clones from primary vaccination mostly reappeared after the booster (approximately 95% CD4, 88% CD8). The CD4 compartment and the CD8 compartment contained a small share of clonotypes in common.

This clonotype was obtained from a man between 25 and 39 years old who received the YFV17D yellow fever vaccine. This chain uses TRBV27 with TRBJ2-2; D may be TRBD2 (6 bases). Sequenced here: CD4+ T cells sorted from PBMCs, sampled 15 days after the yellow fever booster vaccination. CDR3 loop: CASSRGTRGNTGELFF. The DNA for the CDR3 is TGTGCCAGCAGTCGCGGGACGAGGGGTAATACCGGGGAGCTGTTTTTT.